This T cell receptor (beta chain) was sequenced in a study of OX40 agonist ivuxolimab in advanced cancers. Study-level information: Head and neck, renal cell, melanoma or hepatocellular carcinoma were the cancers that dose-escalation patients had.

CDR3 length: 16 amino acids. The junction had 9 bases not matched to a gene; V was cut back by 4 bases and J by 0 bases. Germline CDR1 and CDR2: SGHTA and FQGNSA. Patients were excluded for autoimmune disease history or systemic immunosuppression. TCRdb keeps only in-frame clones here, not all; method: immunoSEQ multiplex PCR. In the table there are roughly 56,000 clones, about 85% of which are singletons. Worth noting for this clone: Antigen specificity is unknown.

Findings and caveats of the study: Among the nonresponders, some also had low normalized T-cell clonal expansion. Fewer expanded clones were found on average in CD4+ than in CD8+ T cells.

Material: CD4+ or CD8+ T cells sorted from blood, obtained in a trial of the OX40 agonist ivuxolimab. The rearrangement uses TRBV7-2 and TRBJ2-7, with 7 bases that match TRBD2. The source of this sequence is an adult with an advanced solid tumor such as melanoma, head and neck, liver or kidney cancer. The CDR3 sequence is CASSSLADLSSYEQYF. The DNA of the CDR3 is TGTGCCAGCAGCTCCCTAGCGGACCTCAGCTCCTACGAGCAGTACTTC.